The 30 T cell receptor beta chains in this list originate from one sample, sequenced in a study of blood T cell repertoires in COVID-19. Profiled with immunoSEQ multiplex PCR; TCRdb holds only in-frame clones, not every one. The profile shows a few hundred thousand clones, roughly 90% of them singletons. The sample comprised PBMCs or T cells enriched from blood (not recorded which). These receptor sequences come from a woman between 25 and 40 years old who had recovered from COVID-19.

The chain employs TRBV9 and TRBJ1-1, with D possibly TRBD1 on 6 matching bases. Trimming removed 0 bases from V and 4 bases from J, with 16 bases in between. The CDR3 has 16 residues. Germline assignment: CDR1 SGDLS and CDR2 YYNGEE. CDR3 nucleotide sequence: TGTGCCAGCAGCGTAGGACCCGCAGGGGTCGGCACTGAAGCTTTCTTT. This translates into CASSVGPAGVGTEAFF.

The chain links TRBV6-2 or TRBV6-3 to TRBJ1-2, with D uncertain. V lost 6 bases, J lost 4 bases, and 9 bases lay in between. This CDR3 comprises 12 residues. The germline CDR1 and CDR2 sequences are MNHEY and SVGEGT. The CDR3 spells CASSPGAYGYTF. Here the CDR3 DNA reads TGTGCCAGCAGCCCGGGCGCCTATGGCTACACCTTC.

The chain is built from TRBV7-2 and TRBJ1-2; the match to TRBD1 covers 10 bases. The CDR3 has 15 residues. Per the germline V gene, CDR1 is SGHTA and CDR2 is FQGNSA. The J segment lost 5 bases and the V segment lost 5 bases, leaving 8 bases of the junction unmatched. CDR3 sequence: CASSPLRDRGYGYTF. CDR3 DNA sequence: TGTGCCAGCAGCCCGCTCCGGGACAGGGGATATGGCTACACCTTC.

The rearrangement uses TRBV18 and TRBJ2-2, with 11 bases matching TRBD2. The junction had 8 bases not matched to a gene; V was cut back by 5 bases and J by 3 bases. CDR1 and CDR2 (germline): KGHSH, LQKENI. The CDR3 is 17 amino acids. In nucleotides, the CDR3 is TGTGCCAGCTCAACTAGAGGGACTAGCGGTTACACCGGGGAGCTGTTTTTT. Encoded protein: CASSTRGTSGYTGELFF.

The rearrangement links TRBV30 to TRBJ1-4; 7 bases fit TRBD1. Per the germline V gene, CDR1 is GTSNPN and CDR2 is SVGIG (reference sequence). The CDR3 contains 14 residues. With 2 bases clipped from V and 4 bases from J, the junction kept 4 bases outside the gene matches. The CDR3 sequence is CAWSKTGHNEKLFF. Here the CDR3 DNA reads TGTGCCTGGAGTAAGACAGGGCATAATGAAAAACTGTTTTTT.

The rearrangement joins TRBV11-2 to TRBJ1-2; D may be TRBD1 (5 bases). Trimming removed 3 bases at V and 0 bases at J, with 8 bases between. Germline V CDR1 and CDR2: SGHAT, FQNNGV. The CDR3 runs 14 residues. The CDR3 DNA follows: TGTGCCAGCAGCTTCGCAGGGTCTAACTATGGCTACACCTTC. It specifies CASSFAGSNYGYTF.

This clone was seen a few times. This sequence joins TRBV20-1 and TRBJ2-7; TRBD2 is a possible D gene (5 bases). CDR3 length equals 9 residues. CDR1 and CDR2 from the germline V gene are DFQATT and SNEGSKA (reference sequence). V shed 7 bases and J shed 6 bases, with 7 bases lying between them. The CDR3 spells CSVRGEQYF. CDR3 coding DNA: TGCAGTGTTCGGGGCGAGCAGTACTTC.

Written as DNA, the CDR3 is TGTGCCAGCAGCCCCACAGGACAGGGGTCGGAGGCCCAGTACTTC. Translated, it gives CASSPTGQGSEAQYF. V is TRBV7-3 and J is TRBJ2-5; 9 bases are a match to TRBD1. Germline V lookup: CDR1 SGHTA, CDR2 FQGTGA. Germline trimming cut 5 bases from V and 9 bases from J; bases unmatched to any gene: 13. This CDR3 has 15 residues.

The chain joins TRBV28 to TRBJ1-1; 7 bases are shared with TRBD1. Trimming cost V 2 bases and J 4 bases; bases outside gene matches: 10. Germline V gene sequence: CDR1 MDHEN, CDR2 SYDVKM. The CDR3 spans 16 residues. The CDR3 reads CASSLPTQGKGTEAFF. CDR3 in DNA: TGTGCCAGCAGTTTACCGACACAGGGGAAGGGCACTGAAGCTTTCTTT. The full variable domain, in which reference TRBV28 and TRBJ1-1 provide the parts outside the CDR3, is DVKVTQSSRYLVKRTGEKVFLECVQDMDHENMFWYRQDPGLGLRLIYFSYDVKMKEKGDIPEGYSVSREKKERFSLILESASTNQTSMYLCASSLPTQGKGTEAFFGQGTRLTVV.

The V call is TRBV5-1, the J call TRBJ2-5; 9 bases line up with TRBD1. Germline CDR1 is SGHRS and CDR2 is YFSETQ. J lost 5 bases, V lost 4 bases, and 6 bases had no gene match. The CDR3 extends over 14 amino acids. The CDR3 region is CASSQDRGEETQYF. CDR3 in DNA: TGCGCCAGCAGCCAGGACAGGGGTGAGGAGACCCAGTACTTC.

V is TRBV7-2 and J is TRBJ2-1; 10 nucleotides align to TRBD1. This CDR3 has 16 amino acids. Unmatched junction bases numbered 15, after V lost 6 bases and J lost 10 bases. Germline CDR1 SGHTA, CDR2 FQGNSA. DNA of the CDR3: TGTGCCAGCAGTCCACTCCGGGACAGGGGTTTTGAGGAGCAGTTCTTC. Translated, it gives CASSPLRDRGFEEQFF.

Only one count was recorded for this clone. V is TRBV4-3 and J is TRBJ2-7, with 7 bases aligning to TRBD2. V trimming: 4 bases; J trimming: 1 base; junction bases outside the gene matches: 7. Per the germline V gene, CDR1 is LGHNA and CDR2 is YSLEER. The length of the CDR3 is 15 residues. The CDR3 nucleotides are TGCGCCAGCAGCCGAGGACTAGTCCCGTCCTACGAGCAGTACTTC. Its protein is CASSRGLVPSYEQYF.

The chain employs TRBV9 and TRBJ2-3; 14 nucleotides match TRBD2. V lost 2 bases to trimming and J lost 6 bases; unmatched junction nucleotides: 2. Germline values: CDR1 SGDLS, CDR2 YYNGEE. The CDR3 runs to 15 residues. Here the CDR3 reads CASSVGLAGADTQYF. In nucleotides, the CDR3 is TGTGCCAGCAGCGTGGGACTAGCGGGAGCCGATACGCAGTATTTT.

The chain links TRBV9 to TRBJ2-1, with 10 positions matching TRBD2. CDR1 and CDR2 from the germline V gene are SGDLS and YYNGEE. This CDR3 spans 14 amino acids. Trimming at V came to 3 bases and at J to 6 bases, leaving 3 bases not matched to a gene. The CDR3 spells CASSGGTSVNEQFF. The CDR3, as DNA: TGTGCCAGCAGCGGGGGGACTAGCGTCAATGAGCAGTTCTTC.

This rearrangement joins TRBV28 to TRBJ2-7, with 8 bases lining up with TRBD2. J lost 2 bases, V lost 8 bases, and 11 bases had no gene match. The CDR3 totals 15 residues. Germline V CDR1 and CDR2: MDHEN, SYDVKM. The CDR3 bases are TGTGCCAGCGTACCGGCTCTAGCGGGCACCTACGAGCAGTACTTC. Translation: CASVPALAGTYEQYF.

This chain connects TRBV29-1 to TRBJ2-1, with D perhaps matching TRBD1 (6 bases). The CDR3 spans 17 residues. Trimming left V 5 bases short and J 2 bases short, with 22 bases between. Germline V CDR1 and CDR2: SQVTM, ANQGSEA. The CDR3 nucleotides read TGCAGCGTTATTCAGGGGACCCGGGACCCAGCCTACAATGAGCAGTTCTTC. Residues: CSVIQGTRDPAYNEQFF.

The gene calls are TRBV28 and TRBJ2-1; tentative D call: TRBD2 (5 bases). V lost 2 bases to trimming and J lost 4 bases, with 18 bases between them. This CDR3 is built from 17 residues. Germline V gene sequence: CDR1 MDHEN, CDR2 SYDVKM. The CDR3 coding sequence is TGTGCCAGCAGTTTAAGCTTGCGGGCAGTCCCATACAATGAGCAGTTCTTC. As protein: CASSLSLRAVPYNEQFF.

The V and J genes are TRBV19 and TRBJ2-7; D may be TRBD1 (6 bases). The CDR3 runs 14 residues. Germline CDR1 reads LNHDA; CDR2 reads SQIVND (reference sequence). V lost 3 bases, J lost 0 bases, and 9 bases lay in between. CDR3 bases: TGTGCCAGTAGTATGGACAGCCTCTCCTACGAGCAGTACTTC. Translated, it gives CASSMDSLSYEQYF. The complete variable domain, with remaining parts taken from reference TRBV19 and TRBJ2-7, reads DGGITQSPKYLFRKEGQNVTLSCEQNLNHDAMYWYRQDPGQGLRLIYYSQIVNDFQKGDIAEGYSVSREKKESFPLTVTSAQKNPTAFYLCASSMDSLSYEQYFGPGTRLTVT.

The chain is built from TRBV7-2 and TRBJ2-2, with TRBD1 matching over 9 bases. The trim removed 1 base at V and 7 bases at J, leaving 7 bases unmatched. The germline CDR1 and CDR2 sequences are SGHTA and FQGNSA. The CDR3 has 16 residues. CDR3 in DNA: TGTGCCAGCAGCTTAGGGGGACAGGGCCGTGGCGGGGAGCTGTTTTTT. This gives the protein CASSLGGQGRGGELFF.

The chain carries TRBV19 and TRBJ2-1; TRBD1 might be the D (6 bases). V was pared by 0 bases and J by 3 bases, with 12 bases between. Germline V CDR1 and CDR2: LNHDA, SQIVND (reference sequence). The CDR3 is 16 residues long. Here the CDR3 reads CASSIDLGAGYNEQFF. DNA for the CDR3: TGTGCCAGTAGTATAGATTTGGGGGCGGGCTACAATGAGCAGTTCTTC.

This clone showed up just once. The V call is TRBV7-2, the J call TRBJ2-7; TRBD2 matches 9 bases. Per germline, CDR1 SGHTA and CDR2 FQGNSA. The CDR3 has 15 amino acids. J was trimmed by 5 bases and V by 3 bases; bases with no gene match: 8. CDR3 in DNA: TGTGCCAGCAGCTTTAGCGGGAGTGAGGGCGACGAGCAGTACTTC. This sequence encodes CASSFSGSEGDEQYF.

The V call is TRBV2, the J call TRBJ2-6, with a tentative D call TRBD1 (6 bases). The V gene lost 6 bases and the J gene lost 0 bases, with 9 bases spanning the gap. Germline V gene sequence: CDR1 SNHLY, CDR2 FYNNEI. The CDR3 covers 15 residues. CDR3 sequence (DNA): TGTGCCAGCAGCCAGGACAGCTCTGGGGCCAACGTCCTGACTTTC. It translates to CASSQDSSGANVLTF. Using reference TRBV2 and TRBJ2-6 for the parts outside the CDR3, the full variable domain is EPEVTQTPSHQVTQMGQEVILRCVPISNHLYFYWYRQILGQKVEFLVSFYNNEISEKSEIFDDQFSVERPDGSNFTLKIRSTKLEDSAMYFCASSQDSSGANVLTFGAGSRLTVL.

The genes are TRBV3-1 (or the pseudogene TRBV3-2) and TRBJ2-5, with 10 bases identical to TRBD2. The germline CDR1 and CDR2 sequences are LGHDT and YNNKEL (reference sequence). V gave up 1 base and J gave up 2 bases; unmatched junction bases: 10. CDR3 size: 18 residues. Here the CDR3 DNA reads TGTGCCAGCAGCCAAGCCCGAGCGGGAGGGCCGGAACAAGAGACCCAGTACTTC. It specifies CASSQARAGGPEQETQYF.

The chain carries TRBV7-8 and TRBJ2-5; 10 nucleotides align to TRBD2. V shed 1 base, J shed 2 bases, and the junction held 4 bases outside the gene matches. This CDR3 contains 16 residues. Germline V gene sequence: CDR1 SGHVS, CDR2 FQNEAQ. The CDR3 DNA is TGTGCCAGCAGCTTAGTTCTAGCGGGAGCTCAAGAGACCCAGTACTTC. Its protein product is CASSLVLAGAQETQYF.

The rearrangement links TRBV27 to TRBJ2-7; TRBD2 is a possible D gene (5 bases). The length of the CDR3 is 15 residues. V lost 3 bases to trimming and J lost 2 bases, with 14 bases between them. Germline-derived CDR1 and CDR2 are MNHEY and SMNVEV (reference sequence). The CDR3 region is CASSFTDGGAYEQYF. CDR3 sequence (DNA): TGTGCCAGCAGTTTCACGGACGGAGGTGCCTACGAGCAGTACTTC.

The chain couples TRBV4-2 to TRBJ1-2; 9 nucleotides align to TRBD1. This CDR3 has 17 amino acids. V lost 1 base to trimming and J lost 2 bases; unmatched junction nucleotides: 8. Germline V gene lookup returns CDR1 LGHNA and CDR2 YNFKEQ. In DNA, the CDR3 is TGTGCCAGCAGCCAAGGAACTTGGGACAGGGTGAACTATGGCTACACCTTC. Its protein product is CASSQGTWDRVNYGYTF.

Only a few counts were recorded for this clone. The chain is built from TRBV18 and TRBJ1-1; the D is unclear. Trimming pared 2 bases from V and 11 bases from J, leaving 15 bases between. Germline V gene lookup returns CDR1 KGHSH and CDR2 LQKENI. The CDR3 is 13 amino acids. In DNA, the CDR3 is TGTGCCAGCTCACCAGAGGAGGGTAAGGGCGCTTTCTTT. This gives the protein CASSPEEGKGAFF.

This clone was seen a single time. CDR3 sequence reads: CASTYPGEGTEAFF. The CDR3 nucleotides read TGTGCCAGTACCTATCCAGGGGAGGGCACTGAAGCTTTCTTT. The rearrangement joins TRBV19 to TRBJ1-1; D may be TRBD1 (6 bases). Germline assignment: CDR1 LNHDA and CDR2 SQIVND (reference sequence). The V gene lost 7 bases and the J gene lost 4 bases, with 16 bases spanning the gap. This CDR3 comprises 14 residues.

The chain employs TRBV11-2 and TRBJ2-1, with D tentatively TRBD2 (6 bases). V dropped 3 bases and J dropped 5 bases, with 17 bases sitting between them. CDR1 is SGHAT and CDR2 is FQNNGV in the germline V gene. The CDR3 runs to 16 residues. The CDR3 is CASSFLRGRSHNEQFF. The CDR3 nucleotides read TGTGCCAGCAGCTTTTTACGGGGGAGGTCCCACAATGAGCAGTTCTTC.

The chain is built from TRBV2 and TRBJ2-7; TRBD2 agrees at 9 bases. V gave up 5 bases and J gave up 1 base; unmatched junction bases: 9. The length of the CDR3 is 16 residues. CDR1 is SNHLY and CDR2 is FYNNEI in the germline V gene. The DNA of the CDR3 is TGTGCCAGCAGTAAGTTAGCGGGAGAAATTTCCTACGAGCAGTACTTC. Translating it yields CASSKLAGEISYEQYF.